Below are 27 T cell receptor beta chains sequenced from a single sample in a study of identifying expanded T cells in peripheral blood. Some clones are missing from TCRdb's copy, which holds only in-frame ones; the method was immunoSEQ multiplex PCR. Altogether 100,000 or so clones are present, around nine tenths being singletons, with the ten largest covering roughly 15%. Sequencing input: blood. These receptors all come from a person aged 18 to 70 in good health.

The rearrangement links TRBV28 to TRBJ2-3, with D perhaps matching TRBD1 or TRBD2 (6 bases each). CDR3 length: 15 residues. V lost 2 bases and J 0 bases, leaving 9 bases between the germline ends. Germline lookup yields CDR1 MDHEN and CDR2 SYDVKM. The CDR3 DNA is TGTGCCAGCAGTTTAAGGGGGGCTAGCACAGATACGCAGTATTTT. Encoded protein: CASSLRGASTDTQYF.

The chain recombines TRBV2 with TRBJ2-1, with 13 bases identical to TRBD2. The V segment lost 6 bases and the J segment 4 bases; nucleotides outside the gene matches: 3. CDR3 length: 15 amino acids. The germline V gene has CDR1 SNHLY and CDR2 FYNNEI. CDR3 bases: TGTGCCAGCAGACTAGCGGGGGGGCAATACAATGAGCAGTTCTTC. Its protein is CASRLAGGQYNEQFF.

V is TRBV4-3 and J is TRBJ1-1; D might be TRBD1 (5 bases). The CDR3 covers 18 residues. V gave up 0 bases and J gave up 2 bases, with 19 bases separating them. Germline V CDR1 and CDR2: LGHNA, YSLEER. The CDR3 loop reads CASSQDRSVDSPNTEAFF. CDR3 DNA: TGCGCCAGCAGCCAAGATCGCTCCGTTGACAGCCCAAACACTGAAGCTTTCTTT.

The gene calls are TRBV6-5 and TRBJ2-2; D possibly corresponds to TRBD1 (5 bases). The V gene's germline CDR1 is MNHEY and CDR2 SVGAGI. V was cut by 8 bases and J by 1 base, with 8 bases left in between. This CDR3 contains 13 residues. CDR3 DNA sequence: TGTGCCAGCGGGCAGGGGAACACCGGGGAGCTGTTTTTT. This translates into CASGQGNTGELFF.

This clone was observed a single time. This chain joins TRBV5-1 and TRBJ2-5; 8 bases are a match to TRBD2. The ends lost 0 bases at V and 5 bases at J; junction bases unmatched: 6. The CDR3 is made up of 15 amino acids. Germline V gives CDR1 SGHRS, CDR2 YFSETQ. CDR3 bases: TGCGCCAGCAGCTTGGGTAGCGGGGTTGCGGAGACCCAGTACTTC. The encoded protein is CASSLGSGVAETQYF.

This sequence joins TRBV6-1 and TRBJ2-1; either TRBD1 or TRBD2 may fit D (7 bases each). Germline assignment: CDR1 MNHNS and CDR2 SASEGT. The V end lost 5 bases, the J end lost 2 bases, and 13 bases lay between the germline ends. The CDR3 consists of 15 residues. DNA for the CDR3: TGTGCCAGCAGTAGTCAGGGGGGGGCCTACAATGAGCAGTTCTTC. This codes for CASSSQGGAYNEQFF.

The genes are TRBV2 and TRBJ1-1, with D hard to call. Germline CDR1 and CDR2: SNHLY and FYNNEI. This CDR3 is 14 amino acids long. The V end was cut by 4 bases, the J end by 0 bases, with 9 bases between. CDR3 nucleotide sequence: TGTGCCAGCAGTGGGGTAGTAGTGAACACTGAAGCTTTCTTT. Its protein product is CASSGVVVNTEAFF.

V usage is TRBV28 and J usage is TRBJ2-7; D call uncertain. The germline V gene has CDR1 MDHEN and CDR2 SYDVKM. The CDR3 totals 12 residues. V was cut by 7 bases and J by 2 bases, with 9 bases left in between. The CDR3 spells CASNLYPYEQYF. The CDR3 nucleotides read TGTGCCAGCAATCTATACCCCTACGAGCAGTACTTC.

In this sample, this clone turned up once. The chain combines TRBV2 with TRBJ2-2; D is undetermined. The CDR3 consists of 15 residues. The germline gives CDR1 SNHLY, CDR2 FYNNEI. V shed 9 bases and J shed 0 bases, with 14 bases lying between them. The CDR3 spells CARSVARTNTGELFF. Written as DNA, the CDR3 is TGTGCCAGATCGGTCGCTAGAACGAACACCGGGGAGCTGTTTTTT.

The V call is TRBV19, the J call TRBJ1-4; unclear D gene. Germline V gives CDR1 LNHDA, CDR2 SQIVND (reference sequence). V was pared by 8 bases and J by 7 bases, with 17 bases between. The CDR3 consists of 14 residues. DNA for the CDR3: TGTGCCAGTGCTCCTGAGGGTAGTCGTGAAAAACTGTTTTTT. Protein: CASAPEGSREKLFF. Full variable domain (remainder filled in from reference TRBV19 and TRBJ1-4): DGGITQSPKYLFRKEGQNVTLSCEQNLNHDAMYWYRQDPGQGLRLIYYSQIVNDFQKGDIAEGYSVSREKKESFPLTVTSAQKNPTAFYLCASAPEGSREKLFFGSGTQLSVL.

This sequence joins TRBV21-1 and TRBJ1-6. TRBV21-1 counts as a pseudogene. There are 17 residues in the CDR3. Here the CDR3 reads CASSPRLHIHHNSPLHF. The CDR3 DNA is TGTGCCAGCAGCCCGCGTCTACACATACATCATAATTCACCCCTCCACTTT.

The CDR3 loop reads CASSVGGANTEAFF. DNA for the CDR3: TGTGCCAGCAGCGTAGGGGGGGCGAACACTGAAGCTTTCTTT. The rearrangement links TRBV9 to TRBJ1-1, with a tentative D call TRBD1 (6 bases). The CDR3 is made up of 14 amino acids. Between the trimmed V and J ends, which lost 0 bases and 1 base, there was a span of 7 bases. Germline V CDR1 and CDR2: SGDLS, YYNGEE.

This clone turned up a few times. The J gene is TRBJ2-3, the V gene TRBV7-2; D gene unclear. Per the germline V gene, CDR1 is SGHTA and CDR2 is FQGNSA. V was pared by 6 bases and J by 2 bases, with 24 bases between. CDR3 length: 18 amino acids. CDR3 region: CASSLQRPLRIHTDTQYF. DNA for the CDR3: TGTGCCAGCAGTTTACAGAGGCCCCTACGAATCCACACAGATACGCAGTATTTT.

The CDR3 DNA is TGTGCCAGCAGCGATCCGGGCCCCTACGAGCAGTACTTC. Translation gives CASSDPGPYEQYF. This rearrangement joins TRBV6-5 to TRBJ2-7; no definite D call. The CDR3 has 13 amino acids. Trimming removed 6 bases at V and 2 bases at J, with 11 bases between. Germline V gene sequence: CDR1 MNHEY, CDR2 SVGAGI.

The CDR3 loop reads CASSSPPGDEQYF. The CDR3 bases are TGTGCCAGCAGTTCCCCGCCAGGGGACGAGCAGTACTTC. The chain is built from TRBV6-5 and TRBJ2-7, with D tentatively TRBD1 (6 bases). CDR3 length equals 13 residues. V dropped 4 bases and J dropped 5 bases, with 12 bases sitting between them. Germline V gives CDR1 MNHEY, CDR2 SVGAGI.

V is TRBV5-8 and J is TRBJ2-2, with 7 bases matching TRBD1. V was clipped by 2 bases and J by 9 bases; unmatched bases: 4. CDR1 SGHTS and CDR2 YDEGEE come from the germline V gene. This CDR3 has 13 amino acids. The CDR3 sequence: CASSLLDRRELFF. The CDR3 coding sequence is TGTGCCAGCAGCTTATTGGACAGGCGGGAGCTGTTTTTT.

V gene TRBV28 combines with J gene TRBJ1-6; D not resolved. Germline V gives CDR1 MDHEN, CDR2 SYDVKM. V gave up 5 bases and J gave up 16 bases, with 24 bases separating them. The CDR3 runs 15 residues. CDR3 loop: CASSGWPVSLILLHF. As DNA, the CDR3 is TGTGCCAGCAGTGGCTGGCCGGTCTCACTAATACTTCTCCACTTT.

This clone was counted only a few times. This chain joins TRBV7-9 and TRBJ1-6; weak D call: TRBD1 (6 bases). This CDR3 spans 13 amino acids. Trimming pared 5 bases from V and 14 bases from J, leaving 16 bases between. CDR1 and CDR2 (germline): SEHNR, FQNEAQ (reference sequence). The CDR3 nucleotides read TGTGCCAGCAGCGCGACGGGAAGGGGGGCCCTCCACTTT. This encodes CASSATGRGALHF.

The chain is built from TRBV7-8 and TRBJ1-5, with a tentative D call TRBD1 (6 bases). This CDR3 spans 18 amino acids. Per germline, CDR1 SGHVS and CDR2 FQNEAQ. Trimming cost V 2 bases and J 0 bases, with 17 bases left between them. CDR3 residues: CASSLYQTGLNSNQPQHF. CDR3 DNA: TGTGCCAGCAGCTTATATCAGACAGGACTAAATAGCAATCAGCCCCAGCATTTT. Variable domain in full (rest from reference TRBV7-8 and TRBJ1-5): GAGVSQSPRYKVAKRGQDVALRCDPISGHVSLFWYQQALGQGPEFLTYFQNEAQLDKSGLPSDRFFAERPEGSVSTLKIQRTQQEDSAVYLCASSLYQTGLNSNQPQHFGDGTRLSIL.

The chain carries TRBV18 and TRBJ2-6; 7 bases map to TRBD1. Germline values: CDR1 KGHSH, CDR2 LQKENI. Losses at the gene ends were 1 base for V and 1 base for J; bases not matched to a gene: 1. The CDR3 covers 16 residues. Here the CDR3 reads CASSPQGASGANVLTF. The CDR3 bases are TGTGCCAGCTCACCACAGGGGGCGTCTGGGGCCAACGTCCTGACTTTC. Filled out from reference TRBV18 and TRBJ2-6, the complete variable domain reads NAGVMQNPRHLVRRRGQEARLRCSPMKGHSHVYWYRQLPEEGLKFMVYLQKENIIDESGMPKERFSAEFPKEGPSILRIQQVVRGDSAAYFCASSPQGASGANVLTFGAGSRLTVL.

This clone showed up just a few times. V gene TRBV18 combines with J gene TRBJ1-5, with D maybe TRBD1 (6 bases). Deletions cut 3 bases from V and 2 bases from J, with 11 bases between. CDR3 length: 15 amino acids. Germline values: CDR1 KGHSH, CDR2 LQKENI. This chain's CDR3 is CASSPGGAGNQPQHF. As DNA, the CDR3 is TGTGCCAGCTCACCTGGGGGGGCTGGCAATCAGCCCCAGCATTTT.

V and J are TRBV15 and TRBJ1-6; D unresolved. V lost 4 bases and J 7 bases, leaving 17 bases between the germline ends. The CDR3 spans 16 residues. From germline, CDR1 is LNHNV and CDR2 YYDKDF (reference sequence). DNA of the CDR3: TGTGCCACCAGCACCATCGAGGGCGGAAGGAATTCACCCCTCCACTTT. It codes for CATSTIEGGRNSPLHF.

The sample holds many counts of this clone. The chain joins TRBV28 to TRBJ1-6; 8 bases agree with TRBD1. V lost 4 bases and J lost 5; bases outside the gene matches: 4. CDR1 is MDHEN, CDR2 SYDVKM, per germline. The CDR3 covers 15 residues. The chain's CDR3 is CASSSGQGDNSPLHF. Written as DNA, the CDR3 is TGTGCCAGCAGTTCCGGACAGGGAGATAATTCACCCCTCCACTTT.

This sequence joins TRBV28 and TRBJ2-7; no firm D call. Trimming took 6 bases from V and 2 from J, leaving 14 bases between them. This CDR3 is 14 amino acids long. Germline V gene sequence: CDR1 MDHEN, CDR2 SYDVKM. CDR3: CASSRSGGTYEQYF. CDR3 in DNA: TGTGCCAGCAGCCGGTCCGGCGGAACCTACGAGCAGTACTTC.

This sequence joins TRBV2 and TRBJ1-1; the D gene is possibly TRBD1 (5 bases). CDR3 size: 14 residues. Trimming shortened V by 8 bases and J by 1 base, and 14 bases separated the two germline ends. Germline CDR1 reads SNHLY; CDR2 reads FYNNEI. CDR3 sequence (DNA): TGTGCCAGCGCGCATTCGGGGCAGAACACTGAAGCTTTCTTT. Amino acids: CASAHSGQNTEAFF.

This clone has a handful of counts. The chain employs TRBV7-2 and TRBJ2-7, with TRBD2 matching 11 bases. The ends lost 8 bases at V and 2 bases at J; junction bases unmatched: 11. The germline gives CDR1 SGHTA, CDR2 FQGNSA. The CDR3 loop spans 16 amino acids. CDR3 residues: CASGKTSGVLTYEQYF. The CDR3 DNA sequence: TGTGCCAGCGGCAAGACTAGCGGGGTCCTAACCTACGAGCAGTACTTC.

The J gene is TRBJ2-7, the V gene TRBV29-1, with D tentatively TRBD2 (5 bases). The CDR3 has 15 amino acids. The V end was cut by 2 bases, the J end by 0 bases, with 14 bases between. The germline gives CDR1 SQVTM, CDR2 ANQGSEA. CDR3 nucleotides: TGCAGCGTTGAAAAAGCGGATCGGAACTCCTACGAGCAGTACTTC. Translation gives CSVEKADRNSYEQYF.